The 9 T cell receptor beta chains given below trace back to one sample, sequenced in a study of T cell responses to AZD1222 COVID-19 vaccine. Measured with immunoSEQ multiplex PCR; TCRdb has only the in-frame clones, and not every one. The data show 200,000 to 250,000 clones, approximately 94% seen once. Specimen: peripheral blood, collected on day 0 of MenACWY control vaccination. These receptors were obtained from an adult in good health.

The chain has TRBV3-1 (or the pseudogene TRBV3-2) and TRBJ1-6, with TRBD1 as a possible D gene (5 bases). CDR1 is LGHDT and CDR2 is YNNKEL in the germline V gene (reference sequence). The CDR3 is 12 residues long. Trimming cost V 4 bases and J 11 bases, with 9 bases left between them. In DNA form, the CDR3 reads TGTGCCAGCAGCCTACAGGAGACACCCCTCCACTTT. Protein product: CASSLQETPLHF.

The CDR3 region has the DNA TGTGCCTGGAGTGAGGGACAGCCGATTTACGAGCAGTACTTC. Translation gives CAWSEGQPIYEQYF. This chain connects TRBV30 to TRBJ2-7; TRBD1 aligns across 7 bases. V was clipped by 1 base and J by 4 bases; unmatched bases: 7. Germline CDR1 reads GTSNPN; CDR2 reads SVGIG (reference sequence). This CDR3 region has 14 residues.

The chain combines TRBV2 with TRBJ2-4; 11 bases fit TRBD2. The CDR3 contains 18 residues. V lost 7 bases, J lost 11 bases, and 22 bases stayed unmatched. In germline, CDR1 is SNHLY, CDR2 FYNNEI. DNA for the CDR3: TGTGCCAGCATTGGCACTAGCGGGGGAACCCTAGCCAAAAAGGTTCAGTACTTC. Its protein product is CASIGTSGGTLAKKVQYF.

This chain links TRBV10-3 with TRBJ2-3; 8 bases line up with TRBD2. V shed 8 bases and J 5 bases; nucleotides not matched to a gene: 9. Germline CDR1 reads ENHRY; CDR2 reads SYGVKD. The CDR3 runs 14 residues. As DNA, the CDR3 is TGTGCCATCGGAGGCGGGGGGCCGATAGATACGCAGTATTTT. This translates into CAIGGGGPIDTQYF.

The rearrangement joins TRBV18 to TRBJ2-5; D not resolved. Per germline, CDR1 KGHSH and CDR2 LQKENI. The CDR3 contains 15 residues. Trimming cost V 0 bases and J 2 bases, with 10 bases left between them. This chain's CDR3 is CASSPPNRPQETQYF. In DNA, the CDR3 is TGTGCCAGCTCACCACCGAACAGACCTCAAGAGACCCAGTACTTC. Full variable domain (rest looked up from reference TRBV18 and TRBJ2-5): NAGVMQNPRHLVRRRGQEARLRCSPMKGHSHVYWYRQLPEEGLKFMVYLQKENIIDESGMPKERFSAEFPKEGPSILRIQQVVRGDSAAYFCASSPPNRPQETQYFGPGTRLLVL.

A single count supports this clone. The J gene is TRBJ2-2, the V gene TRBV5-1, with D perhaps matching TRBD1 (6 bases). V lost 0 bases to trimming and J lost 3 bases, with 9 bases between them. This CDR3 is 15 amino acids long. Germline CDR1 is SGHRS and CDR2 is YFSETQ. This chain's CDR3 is CASSLEGEYTGELFF. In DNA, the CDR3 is TGCGCCAGCAGCTTGGAGGGGGAGTACACCGGGGAGCTGTTTTTT.

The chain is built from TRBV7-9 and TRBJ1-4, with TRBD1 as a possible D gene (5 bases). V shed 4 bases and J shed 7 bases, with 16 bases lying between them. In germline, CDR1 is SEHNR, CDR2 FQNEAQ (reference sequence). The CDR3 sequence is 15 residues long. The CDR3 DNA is TGTGCCAGCAGCTCTGGACTCGTGGGGGGTGAAAAACTGTTTTTT. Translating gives CASSSGLVGGEKLFF.

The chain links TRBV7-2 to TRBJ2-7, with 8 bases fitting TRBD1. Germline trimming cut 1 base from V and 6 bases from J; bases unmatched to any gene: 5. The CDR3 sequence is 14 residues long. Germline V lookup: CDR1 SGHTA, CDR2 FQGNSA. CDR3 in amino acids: CASSLGGTGREQYF. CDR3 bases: TGTGCCAGCAGCTTAGGAGGGACAGGTCGCGAGCAGTACTTC.

For the CDR3, the DNA is TGTGCCAGCAGCCCAAAACCCGGGGTCGGAACTGAAGCTTTCTTT. This sequence encodes CASSPKPGVGTEAFF. The chain employs TRBV21-1 and TRBJ1-1. TRBV21-1 is described as a pseudogene. The CDR3 is 15 amino acids.